These T cell receptor beta chains were read from a single sample in a study of Ad26.COV2.S vaccination and SARS-CoV-2 variants. Some clones are missing from TCRdb's copy, which holds only in-frame ones; the method was immunoSEQ multiplex PCR. The repertoire holds about 320,000 clones, with around 84% as singletons. Sequenced material: peripheral blood, taken in a trial of Ad26.COV2.S vaccine versus placebo. The receptors were gathered from a person aged 18 to 65 who received the Ad26.COV2.S COVID-19 vaccine or a placebo. Each CDR3 is given with its conserved first and last residue. Fields, in order: D gene, V gene, J gene, clone size, CDR3 DNA, CDR3 protein. D genes are given only for firm matches. Where a row states a size, it is once, few, many or the class of an expanded clone; other rows omit it.

D gene: .
V gene: TRBV7-9
J gene: TRBJ2-4
clone size: .
CDR3 DNA: TGTGCCAGCAGCTTAAACAGCGCCAAAAACATTCAGTACTTC
CDR3 protein: CASSLNSAKNIQYF

D gene: .
V gene: TRBV15
J gene: TRBJ1-1
clone size: .
CDR3 DNA: TGTGCCACCAGCAGCGGATCGAACATAGGGAACACTGAAGCTTTCTTT
CDR3 protein: CATSSGSNIGNTEAFF

D gene: .
V gene: TRBV20-1
J gene: TRBJ1-1
clone size: .
CDR3 DNA: TGCAGTGCCCGGGTTGAAGCTTTCTTT
CDR3 protein: CSARVEAFF

D gene: .
V gene: TRBV5-1
J gene: TRBJ1-2
clone size: few
CDR3 DNA: TGCGCCAGCAGCTTGGGGGATGCTAACTATGGCTACACCTTC
CDR3 protein: CASSLGDANYGYTF

D gene: .
V gene: TRBV19
J gene: TRBJ1-3
clone size: once
CDR3 DNA: TGTGCCAGTAGTTTAGGACGGACGAGCTCTGGAAACACCATATATTTT
CDR3 protein: CASSLGRTSSGNTIYF

D gene: .
V gene: TRBV4-3
J gene: TRBJ1-4
clone size: few
CDR3 DNA: TGCGCCAGCAGCCAAGAAACCCCCGGTACAACTAATGAAAAACTGTTTTTT
CDR3 protein: CASSQETPGTTNEKLFF

D gene: .
V gene: TRBV4-2
J gene: TRBJ2-1
clone size: .
CDR3 DNA: TGTGCCAGCAGCCAAGTGACCAGCAGCCCCAATGAGCAGTTCTTC
CDR3 protein: CASSQVTSSPNEQFF

D gene: TRBD1
V gene: TRBV6-1
J gene: TRBJ2-7
clone size: .
CDR3 DNA: TGTGCCAGCAGTCGGGACAGGGACTCCTACGAGCAGTACTTC
CDR3 protein: CASSRDRDSYEQYF

D gene: .
V gene: TRBV6-2/TRBV6-3
J gene: TRBJ2-5
clone size: .
CDR3 DNA: TGTGCCAGCAGTTACATAAGACAACTAGTAGAGACCCAGTACTTC
CDR3 protein: CASSYIRQLVETQYF

D gene: TRBD1
V gene: TRBV2
J gene: TRBJ1-6
clone size: .
CDR3 DNA: TGTGCCAGCAGTTCTTTCGGACAGGGACACTATAATTCACCCCTCCACTTT
CDR3 protein: CASSSFGQGHYNSPLHF

D gene: .
V gene: TRBV30
J gene: TRBJ2-7
clone size: .
CDR3 DNA: TGTGCCTGGGCAGGACACGACGAGCAGTACTTC
CDR3 protein: CAWAGHDEQYF

D gene: .
V gene: TRBV5-4
J gene: TRBJ1-2
clone size: .
CDR3 DNA: TGTGCCAGCAGCCCCAATCCGGCGGAGGGATATAACTATGGCTACACCTTC
CDR3 protein: CASSPNPAEGYNYGYTF

D gene: .
V gene: TRBV19
J gene: TRBJ1-5
clone size: few
CDR3 DNA: TGTGCCAGTAGTATTATATTAATGACAGGAAAGACCGGGCTCGGTCAGCCCCAGCATTTT
CDR3 protein: CASSIILMTGKTGLGQPQHF

D gene: .
V gene: TRBV5-5
J gene: TRBJ1-6
clone size: .
CDR3 DNA: TGTGCCAGCAGCCGGGGGAATAATTCACCCCTCCACTTT
CDR3 protein: CASSRGNNSPLHF

D gene: .
V gene: TRBV5-5
J gene: TRBJ2-7
clone size: .
CDR3 DNA: TGTGCCAGCAGCTTGGTGTGGCAGGGGCCCCCTGAAGAGCAGTACTTC
CDR3 protein: CASSLVWQGPPEEQYF

D gene: .
V gene: TRBV4-2
J gene: TRBJ1-2
clone size: .
CDR3 DNA: TGTGCCAGCAGCCAAGTGTCGGGAAATCGTGGCTACACCTTC
CDR3 protein: CASSQVSGNRGYTF

D gene: .
V gene: TRBV30
J gene: TRBJ1-1
clone size: .
CDR3 DNA: TGTGCCTGGGAGAAGACAGGCCTGAACACTGAAGCTTTCTTT
CDR3 protein: CAWEKTGLNTEAFF

D gene: TRBD1
V gene: TRBV19
J gene: TRBJ1-1
clone size: .
CDR3 DNA: TGTGCCAGTAGTTGGAGCAGGGGGGGAATCACTGAAGCTTTCTTT
CDR3 protein: CASSWSRGGITEAFF

D gene: TRBD1
V gene: TRBV5-4
J gene: TRBJ2-6
clone size: .
CDR3 DNA: TGTGCCAGCAGCTTTGGGACAGGGGGAAAACCGAGCTCTGGGGCCAACGTCCTGACTTTC
CDR3 protein: CASSFGTGGKPSSGANVLTF

D gene: .
V gene: TRBV7-2
J gene: TRBJ2-1
clone size: .
CDR3 DNA: TGTGCCAGCAGCAACTGTCGGGGCTACGAGCAGTTCTTC
CDR3 protein: CASSNCRGYEQFF